The 23 T cell receptor beta chains given below trace back to one sample, sequenced in a study of PD-1 blockade in classical Hodgkin lymphoma. Using immunoSEQ multiplex PCR, the repertoire was profiled, and TCRdb retains in-frame clones only, with some absent. The sample lists approximately 27,000 clones, around 70% occurring once. All trial patients relapsed after autologous stem cell transplantation. Specimen: peripheral blood mononuclear cells (PBMCs), collected before the second cycle of nivolumab. These receptors all stem from a human donor with classical Hodgkin lymphoma.

CDR3 protein: CASSILSGRRMYNEQFF. CDR3 coding DNA: TGTGCCAGTAGTATCCTCTCCGGAAGGAGAATGTACAATGAGCAGTTCTTC. The gene calls are TRBV19 and TRBJ2-1; D is ambiguous. Germline V gene data show CDR1 as LNHDA and CDR2 as SQIVND (reference sequence). This CDR3 spans 17 amino acids. The germline V and J ends were trimmed by 3 bases and 4 bases, with 19 bases remaining between them.

In its sample, this clone was seen a few times. Different DNA sequences within this sample yield the same CDR3. The chain uses TRBV19 and TRBJ1-3; D is perhaps TRBD1 (5 bases). CDR1 and CDR2 (germline): LNHDA, SQIVND (reference sequence). The CDR3 covers 14 residues. Deletions cut 2 bases from V and 2 bases from J, with 7 bases between. CDR3 loop: CASSIRGPGNTIYF. The CDR3 DNA reads as TGTGCCAGTAGTATAAGGGGTCCTGGAAACACCATATATTTT.

The chain uses TRBV4-3 and TRBJ2-2; a possible D gene is TRBD1 (6 bases). This CDR3 is built from 20 residues. The V and J ends lost 1 base and 5 bases respectively, with 26 bases between them. From germline, CDR1 is LGHNA and CDR2 YSLEER. This CDR3 is CASSQGVDRGGRGYTGELFF. As DNA, the CDR3 is TGCGCCAGCAGCCAAGGGGTGGACCGCGGAGGCAGGGGATATACCGGGGAGCTGTTTTTT.

Notes on this clone: This sample includes further DNA sequences coding for the same CDR3. This chain links TRBV6-5 with TRBJ1-3; 8 positions agree with TRBD1. Germline assignment: CDR1 MNHEY and CDR2 SVGAGI. This CDR3 region has 15 residues. V was pared by 2 bases and J by 2 bases, with 2 bases of the junction left unmatched. The CDR3 loop is CASSYQTGAGNTIYF. In nucleotides, the CDR3 is TGTGCCAGCAGTTACCAGACAGGGGCTGGAAACACCATATATTTT.

This chain links TRBV19 with TRBJ1-5, with D uncertain. The V end was cut by 10 bases, the J end by 2 bases, with 12 bases between. Germline CDR1 and CDR2: LNHDA and SQIVND (reference sequence). CDR3 length: 13 amino acids. CDR3 nucleotide sequence: TGTGCCACCGGTCTGGGTGGCAATCAGCCCCAGCATTTT. This gives the protein CATGLGGNQPQHF.

The J gene is TRBJ2-7, the V gene TRBV21-1; the table's D call, TRBD1, was not checked against the DNA. TRBV21-1 is given as a pseudogene. CDR3 length: 12 residues. The CDR3 coding sequence is TGTGCCAGCAGCTCCAGGGGTTACGAGCAGTACGTC. Amino acids: CASSSRGYEQYV.

This chain joins TRBV6-5 and TRBJ1-5; tentative D call: TRBD1 (6 bases). The CDR3 sequence is 13 residues long. V lost 7 bases, J lost 4 bases, and 11 bases lay in between. From germline, CDR1 is MNHEY and CDR2 SVGAGI. The CDR3 spells CASKTGSNQPQHF. In DNA form, the CDR3 reads TGTGCCAGCAAAACAGGGTCTAATCAGCCCCAGCATTTT.

This clone was seen a few times. This chain connects TRBV7-9 to TRBJ2-2; no firm D call. The germline V gene has CDR1 SEHNR and CDR2 FQNEAQ (reference sequence). This CDR3 region has 14 residues. The ends were cut back, 5 bases at V and 0 bases at J, with 7 bases in the middle. DNA for the CDR3: TGTGCCAGCAGCGCGACCGCGAACACCGGGGAGCTGTTTTTT. Amino acids: CASSATANTGELFF.

The rearrangement joins TRBV28 to TRBJ2-3; D could derive from TRBD1 or TRBD2 (5 bases each). The CDR3 has 14 residues. Germline V gene data show CDR1 as MDHEN and CDR2 as SYDVKM. V dropped 7 bases and J dropped 1 base, with 12 bases sitting between them. The CDR3 protein is CASMRGGGTDTQYF. The DNA for the CDR3 is TGTGCCAGCATGAGGGGTGGGGGCACAGATACGCAGTATTTT.

The rearrangement joins TRBV19 to TRBJ2-5; 11 bases line up with TRBD2. CDR3 length equals 16 residues. With V trimmed by 3 bases and J by 4 bases, 7 bases remained unmatched. Per germline, CDR1 LNHDA and CDR2 SQIVND (reference sequence). CDR3 amino acids: CASSMVAGGLGETQYF. CDR3 bases: TGTGCCAGTAGTATGGTAGCGGGAGGGCTCGGAGAGACCCAGTACTTC. The full variable domain, its missing parts supplied by reference TRBV19 and TRBJ2-5, is DGGITQSPKYLFRKEGQNVTLSCEQNLNHDAMYWYRQDPGQGLRLIYYSQIVNDFQKGDIAEGYSVSREKKESFPLTVTSAQKNPTAFYLCASSMVAGGLGETQYFGPGTRLLVL.

The chain links TRBV19 to TRBJ1-6; no clear D. The CDR3 has 14 amino acids. Looked up from germline, CDR1 is LNHDA and CDR2 is SQIVND (reference sequence). Trimming removed 4 bases from V and 8 bases from J, with 12 bases in between. The CDR3 region has the DNA TGTGCCAGTAGTACGCTCAGCCGGGATTCACCCCTCCACTTT. This encodes CASSTLSRDSPLHF.

This clone was counted only a few times. The V gene is TRBV7-2, the J gene TRBJ2-3; unclear D gene. CDR1 and CDR2 (germline): SGHTA, FQGNSA. V lost 5 bases and J 3 bases, leaving 3 bases between the germline ends. This CDR3 is 11 amino acids long. CDR3 amino acids: CASSATDTQYF. Written as DNA, the CDR3 is TGTGCCAGCAGCGCTACAGATACGCAGTATTTT.

The chain's CDR3 is CASTSSGTSGPSTDTQYF. In DNA form, the CDR3 reads TGTGCCAGTACTTCCTCCGGGACTAGCGGCCCTAGCACAGATACGCAGTATTTT. The rearrangement joins TRBV19 to TRBJ2-3; TRBD2 matches 11 bases. V was clipped by 7 bases and J by 0 bases; unmatched bases: 12. This CDR3 is built from 18 residues. CDR1 LNHDA and CDR2 SQIVND come from the germline V gene (reference sequence).

The chain recombines TRBV29-1 with TRBJ2-5; 10 nucleotides line up with TRBD1. This CDR3 has 12 amino acids. Germline-derived CDR1 and CDR2 are SQVTM and ANQGSEA. Trimming at V came to 6 bases and at J to 7 bases, leaving 5 bases not matched to a gene. The CDR3 is CSVRDRGGTQYF. The CDR3 nucleotides are TGCAGCGTGCGGGACAGGGGTGGGACCCAGTACTTC.

With regard to this clone: Different DNA sequences within this sample yield the same CDR3. The CDR3 nucleotides read TGTGCCAGTAGTTTCGGACAGGGGTATGGCTACACCTTC. Its translation is CASSFGQGYGYTF. The J gene is TRBJ1-2, the V gene TRBV19; 9 bases are a match to TRBD1. CDR3 length equals 13 residues. Trimming cost V 5 bases and J 5 bases; bases outside gene matches: 3. The V gene's germline CDR1 is LNHDA and CDR2 SQIVND (reference sequence).

This chain connects TRBV9 to TRBJ1-6; D unresolved. The germline V gene encodes CDR1 SGDLS and CDR2 YYNGEE. With 3 bases removed from V and 8 bases from J, the gap between germline ends came to 18 bases. This CDR3 comprises 16 residues. This CDR3 reads CASSATGPQQHSPLHF. CDR3 nucleotide sequence: TGTGCCAGCAGCGCGACCGGGCCGCAGCAGCATTCACCCCTCCACTTT.

The chain is built from TRBV19 and TRBJ2-7, with TRBD2 identical over 8 bases. CDR3 length equals 13 residues. After removal of 5 bases from V and 1 base from J, the junction contained 1 base not matched to a gene. Germline lookup yields CDR1 LNHDA and CDR2 SQIVND (reference sequence). The CDR3 spells CASSRLASYEQYF. The CDR3 DNA follows: TGTGCCAGTAGTCGACTAGCGTCCTACGAGCAGTACTTC.

This clone was seen just once. The chain joins TRBV5-1 to TRBJ1-1; D is perhaps TRBD1 (6 bases). V was cut by 7 bases and J by 5 bases, with 21 bases left in between. The CDR3 is made up of 15 amino acids. The germline V gene has CDR1 SGHRS and CDR2 YFSETQ. CDR3 in amino acids: CASALREGGPTEAFF. In DNA form, the CDR3 reads TGCGCCAGCGCCCTCAGAGAAGGGGGGCCGACTGAAGCTTTCTTT.

The sample holds a few counts of this clone. V gene TRBV29-1 combines with J gene TRBJ2-7; no definite D call. V lost 2 bases, J lost 7 bases, and 9 bases lay in between. This CDR3 is 11 amino acids long. In germline, CDR1 is SQVTM, CDR2 ANQGSEA. DNA of the CDR3: TGCAGCGTTGAAATGGTCTCGGAGCAGTACTTC. This encodes CSVEMVSEQYF.

The V and J genes are TRBV6-5 and TRBJ1-3; D is unclear. Germline CDR1 is MNHEY and CDR2 is SVGAGI. Trimming left V 2 bases short and J 2 bases short, with 10 bases between. The CDR3 consists of 15 residues. CDR3 in DNA: TGTGCCAGCAGTTACGGAGGAGGTCCTGGAAACACCATATATTTT. This codes for CASSYGGGPGNTIYF.

As concerns this clone: Other DNA sequences in this sample translate to the same CDR3. The V call is TRBV29-1, the J call TRBJ2-5, with no clear D. The germline V and J ends were trimmed by 3 bases and 1 base, with 3 bases remaining between them. This CDR3 comprises 11 residues. CDR1 is SQVTM, CDR2 ANQGSEA, per germline. As DNA, the CDR3 is TGCAGCGTTGATCGCCAAGAGACCCAGTACTTC. Translating it yields CSVDRQETQYF.

The chain joins TRBV7-2 to TRBJ2-3, with 13 bases matching TRBD2. V trimming: 4 bases; J trimming: 6 bases; junction bases outside the gene matches: 4. The CDR3 loop spans 15 amino acids. CDR1 is SGHTA and CDR2 is FQGNSA in the germline V gene. DNA of the CDR3: TGTGCCAGCAGCTCGGGACTAGCGGGGATGGATACGCAGTATTTT. Protein: CASSSGLAGMDTQYF.

The chain joins TRBV19 to TRBJ2-1, with D maybe TRBD2 (5 bases). CDR1 is LNHDA, CDR2 SQIVND, per germline (reference sequence). The CDR3 totals 11 residues. Trimming took off 8 bases at V and 9 bases at J, with 11 bases between the two ends. In nucleotides, the CDR3 is TGTGCCAGTTCCGGGGTCTTTGAGCAGTTCTTC. This encodes CASSGVFEQFF.